This TCR beta chain was found in a study of technical replicates of blood from a few donors. Produced via immunoSEQ multiplex PCR; TCRdb's table is partial and in-frame only. The sample shows roughly 80,000 clones, around 94% of them seen only once. The CDR3 runs to 13 residues. The V and J ends lost 2 bases and 3 bases respectively, with 7 bases between them. The germline gives CDR1 MDHEN, CDR2 SYDVKM. Sequenced: T cells isolated from PBMCs. This sequence originates from a human donor in good health. The J gene is TRBJ1-1, the V gene TRBV28; TRBD1 is a possible D gene (5 bases). The DNA for the CDR3 is TGTGCCAGCAGTTTACCGGGGGACACTGAAGCTTTCTTT. Residues: CASSLPGDTEAFF. The complete variable domain, with remaining parts taken from reference TRBV28 and TRBJ1-1, reads DVKVTQSSRYLVKRTGEKVFLECVQDMDHENMFWYRQDPGLGLRLIYFSYDVKMKEKGDIPEGYSVSREKKERFSLILESASTNQTSMYLCASSLPGDTEAFFGQGTRLTVV.